The source of this TCR beta chain is a study of OX40 agonist ivuxolimab in advanced cancers. Study-level background: Ivuxolimab, which is an agonistic anti-OX40 (CD134) antibody, was administered to the patients. General study points: The study found among the lowest clonal expansion in partial responders at 0.1-3.0 mg/kg. Dose levels from 0.1 to 3.0 mg/kg saw CD4+ and CD8+ blood T cells expand clonally by week 6.

With 3 bases removed from V and 7 bases from J, the gap between germline ends came to 12 bases. The CDR3 is 14 amino acids. Germline values: CDR1 MNHNS, CDR2 SASEGT. Using immunoSEQ multiplex PCR, the repertoire was profiled, and TCRdb retains in-frame clones only, with some absent. The sample shows nearly 85,000 clones, 75% to 90% of them seen only once. About this clone: What it binds is unknown.

Sampling of blood occurred at baseline, cycle 4 day 1, and cycle 7 day 1. The rearrangement uses TRBV6-1 and TRBJ1-4; possibly TRBD1 for D (5 bases). This sequence originates from an adult with an advanced solid tumor such as melanoma, head and neck, liver or kidney cancer. Sequenced material: CD4+ or CD8+ T cells sorted from blood, taken in a trial of the OX40 agonist ivuxolimab. CDR3 sequence reads: CASSDRPGGEKLFF. DNA for the CDR3: TGTGCCAGCAGTGATCGCCCGGGGGGTGAAAAACTGTTTTTT.